These 2 T cell receptor beta chains were sequenced from one sample in a study of CD4 T cells in relation to SARS-CoV-2 and coronaviruses. The antigens of these receptors remain unknown. Clones were read by immunoSEQ multiplex PCR, and TCRdb kept only the in-frame ones, dropping some. The table records about 24,000 clones, about 76% of them present only once. The unexposed donors gave CD4+ T cells in about 2011-2018, prior to COVID-19. After roughly ten days of culture, CD4+ T cells were isolated. Sequenced material: CD4+ T cells from PBMCs, cultured in vitro. These receptors were obtained from a human donor in good health.

V is TRBV5-6 and J is TRBJ2-7, with D uncertain. The CDR3 runs to 14 residues. Trimming pared 0 bases from V and 2 bases from J, leaving 9 bases between. Germline-derived CDR1 and CDR2 are SGHDT and YYEEEE. The CDR3 nucleotides read TGTGCCAGCAGCTTGGTGAGCTCAACCTACGAGCAGTACTTC. Its protein product is CASSLVSSTYEQYF.

The genes are TRBV5-6 and TRBJ2-7; maybe TRBD2 (5 bases). This CDR3 has 11 residues. Germline assignment: CDR1 SGHDT and CDR2 YYEEEE. The V gene lost 3 bases and the J gene lost 6 bases, with 7 bases spanning the gap. CDR3 residues: CASSSSFEQYF. The DNA of the CDR3 is TGTGCCAGCAGCTCTAGCTTCGAGCAGTACTTC.